A selection of T cell receptor beta chains follows, all from one sample in a study of blood T cell repertoires in COVID-19. Some clones are missing from TCRdb's copy, which holds only in-frame ones; the method was immunoSEQ multiplex PCR. Of 200,000 to 300,000 clones listed, approximately 81% are singletons. The sample was peripheral blood. These receptors were collected from a man in his 60s with acute or convalescent COVID-19. The CDR3 runs from the conserved cysteine through the conserved F or W. Each record gives: D gene, clone size, J gene, V gene, CDR3 DNA, CDR3 protein. D genes are given only for firm matches. Rows give clone size only sometimes, using once, few, many, or a class for an expanded clone.

d_gene: TRBD1
abundance: .
j_gene: TRBJ1-1
v_gene: TRBV3-1/TRBV3-2
CDR3nt: TGTGCCAGCAGCCAAGGAGGGGGCGGCGGTGAAGCTTTCTTT
CDR3aa: CASSQGGGGGEAFF

d_gene: .
abundance: .
j_gene: TRBJ2-7
v_gene: TRBV2
CDR3nt: TGTGCCAGCAGTGAGAACAGGGAACCCTCCTACGAGCAGTACTTC
CDR3aa: CASSENREPSYEQYF

d_gene: .
abundance: .
j_gene: TRBJ2-5
v_gene: TRBV18
CDR3nt: TGTGCCAGCTCACCGGACTTTACAGCGGTCCAAGAGACCCAGTACTTC
CDR3aa: CASSPDFTAVQETQYF

d_gene: TRBD1
abundance: .
j_gene: TRBJ1-5
v_gene: TRBV3-1/TRBV3-2
CDR3nt: TGTGCCAGCAGCCAATCAGACAGGGCCAATCAGCCCCAGCATTTT
CDR3aa: CASSQSDRANQPQHF

d_gene: TRBD1
abundance: .
j_gene: TRBJ2-2
v_gene: TRBV3-1/TRBV3-2
CDR3nt: TGTGCCAGCAGCCAGCAGGGGGCGCGGACCGGGGAGCTGTTTTTT
CDR3aa: CASSQQGARTGELFF

d_gene: TRBD1
abundance: .
j_gene: TRBJ2-3
v_gene: TRBV15
CDR3nt: TGTGCCACCAGCAGGGACAGGGTAAACACAGATACGCAGTATTTT
CDR3aa: CATSRDRVNTDTQYF

d_gene: .
abundance: .
j_gene: TRBJ1-2
v_gene: TRBV10-3
CDR3nt: TGTGCCATCAGTGAGTCGCCAGGGGAGAGTGGCTACACCTTC
CDR3aa: CAISESPGESGYTF

d_gene: .
abundance: .
j_gene: TRBJ1-1
v_gene: TRBV4-2
CDR3nt: TGTGCCAGCAGCCAAGCTGCTGGGGCCGGGACTGAAGCTTTCTTT
CDR3aa: CASSQAAGAGTEAFF

d_gene: TRBD1
abundance: once
j_gene: TRBJ2-7
v_gene: TRBV6-5
CDR3nt: TGTGCCAGCAGTTTAGACAGGGGGCTCGGCGAGCAGTACTTC
CDR3aa: CASSLDRGLGEQYF

d_gene: TRBD1
abundance: .
j_gene: TRBJ2-1
v_gene: TRBV19
CDR3nt: TGTGCCAGTAGTTTCGGACAGGGGAACTCCTACAATGAGCAGTTCTTC
CDR3aa: CASSFGQGNSYNEQFF

d_gene: .
abundance: .
j_gene: TRBJ2-2
v_gene: TRBV2
CDR3nt: TGTGCCAGCAGTCCAATGTCCGGCAGGCCCGGGGCCGGGGAGCTGTTTTTT
CDR3aa: CASSPMSGRPGAGELFF

d_gene: TRBD1
abundance: once
j_gene: TRBJ2-4
v_gene: TRBV4-3
CDR3nt: TGCGCCAGCAGCCACGGGACAGGGGTTTTGAGAAACATTCAGTACTTC
CDR3aa: CASSHGTGVLRNIQYF

d_gene: TRBD1
abundance: .
j_gene: TRBJ2-6
v_gene: TRBV7-2
CDR3nt: TGTGCCAGCAGCCCGCCCTTCGGGCAGGGGGCGGTCGGGGCCAACGTCCTGACTTTC
CDR3aa: CASSPPFGQGAVGANVLTF

d_gene: .
abundance: .
j_gene: TRBJ1-2
v_gene: TRBV7-9
CDR3nt: TGTGCCAGCAGCTTAGTGGCAGGGTTAGGCTACACCTTC
CDR3aa: CASSLVAGLGYTF

d_gene: .
abundance: .
j_gene: TRBJ2-7
v_gene: TRBV15
CDR3nt: TGTGCCACCAGCGGGCGCGGGCGACACGAGCAGTACTTC
CDR3aa: CATSGRGRHEQYF

d_gene: TRBD1
abundance: .
j_gene: TRBJ1-1
v_gene: TRBV7-9
CDR3nt: TGTGCCAGCAGCTTACAGACAGGGGGGTTGGACACTGAAGCTTTCTTT
CDR3aa: CASSLQTGGLDTEAFF

d_gene: .
abundance: .
j_gene: TRBJ1-6
v_gene: TRBV15
CDR3nt: TGTGCCACCAGCAGAGATAGGGTGAGGGGGAATAATTCACCCCTCCACTTT
CDR3aa: CATSRDRVRGNNSPLHF

d_gene: .
abundance: .
j_gene: TRBJ1-4
v_gene: TRBV2
CDR3nt: TGTGCCAGCAGTGAAGGCCGGTCTAATGAAAAACTGTTTTTT
CDR3aa: CASSEGRSNEKLFF

d_gene: TRBD1
abundance: .
j_gene: TRBJ1-5
v_gene: TRBV28
CDR3nt: TGTGCCAGCCACGTACAGGGGATCAATCAGCCCCAGCATTTT
CDR3aa: CASHVQGINQPQHF

d_gene: TRBD2
abundance: .
j_gene: TRBJ2-7
v_gene: TRBV3-1/TRBV3-2
CDR3nt: TGTGCCAGCAGCCAAGACCTCCTTAGCGGGAGCTACGAGCAGTACTTC
CDR3aa: CASSQDLLSGSYEQYF

d_gene: .
abundance: .
j_gene: TRBJ1-2
v_gene: TRBV28
CDR3nt: TGTGCCAGCAGTTTAGGAGGGTGGGGCTACACCTTC
CDR3aa: CASSLGGWGYTF

d_gene: .
abundance: .
j_gene: TRBJ2-3
v_gene: TRBV7-3
CDR3nt: TGTGCCAGCAGCGCCCTGGGTAGCCAAGGAACTACAGATACGCAGTATTTT
CDR3aa: CASSALGSQGTTDTQYF

d_gene: TRBD2
abundance: .
j_gene: TRBJ2-3
v_gene: TRBV10-1
CDR3nt: TGCGCCAGCAGTGAGTCTAGCGGGGCGTATAGCACAGATACGCAGTATTTT
CDR3aa: CASSESSGAYSTDTQYF

d_gene: TRBD1
abundance: .
j_gene: TRBJ1-2
v_gene: TRBV5-1
CDR3nt: TGCGCCAGCACCCTCCGGGGGACAGGGGCGAGGGGCTATGGCTACACCTTC
CDR3aa: CASTLRGTGARGYGYTF

d_gene: .
abundance: .
j_gene: TRBJ2-1
v_gene: TRBV28
CDR3nt: TGTGCCAGCAGTTTATACGGAGGAGAAGAGTTCTTC
CDR3aa: CASSLYGGEEFF

d_gene: .
abundance: .
j_gene: TRBJ1-4
v_gene: TRBV25-1
CDR3nt: TGTGCCAGCAGTGAGGGGTCGGGGGAAAAACTGTTTTTT
CDR3aa: CASSEGSGEKLFF

d_gene: .
abundance: .
j_gene: TRBJ2-7
v_gene: TRBV18
CDR3nt: TGTGCCAGCTCACCACGAGAGGAATCCTACGAGCAGTACTTC
CDR3aa: CASSPREESYEQYF

d_gene: .
abundance: .
j_gene: TRBJ2-1
v_gene: TRBV6-4
CDR3nt: TGTGCCAGCAGTGAGGACTCAGGGGCCCCCAATGAGCAGTTCTTC
CDR3aa: CASSEDSGAPNEQFF

d_gene: .
abundance: once
j_gene: TRBJ2-7
v_gene: TRBV11-3
CDR3nt: TGTGCCAGCAGCTCGGGACTCCTACCCTACGAGCAGTACTTC
CDR3aa: CASSSGLLPYEQYF

d_gene: TRBD1
abundance: .
j_gene: TRBJ2-7
v_gene: TRBV20-1
CDR3nt: TGCAGTGCTAGTAGGGGGCGCGGCTACGAGCAGTACTTC
CDR3aa: CSASRGRGYEQYF

d_gene: .
abundance: once
j_gene: TRBJ2-3
v_gene: TRBV2
CDR3nt: TGTGCCAGCAAGCCGGGGACTAGCACAGATACGCAGTATTTT
CDR3aa: CASKPGTSTDTQYF

d_gene: TRBD1
abundance: .
j_gene: TRBJ2-7
v_gene: TRBV5-1
CDR3nt: TGCGCCAGCAGCCCCGACAGGGGGCTCCGGTACGAGCAGTACTTC
CDR3aa: CASSPDRGLRYEQYF

d_gene: TRBD1
abundance: .
j_gene: TRBJ2-3
v_gene: TRBV19
CDR3nt: TGTGCCAGTAGTATAGGGACAGGGCGTGGGACAGATACGCAGTATTTT
CDR3aa: CASSIGTGRGTDTQYF

d_gene: .
abundance: .
j_gene: TRBJ2-6
v_gene: TRBV19
CDR3nt: TGTGCCAGTGCTATGGAGGGGACTGGGGCCAACGTCCTGACTTTC
CDR3aa: CASAMEGTGANVLTF

d_gene: TRBD2
abundance: .
j_gene: TRBJ2-3
v_gene: TRBV5-8
CDR3nt: TGTGCCAGCAGCCCGGGACTAGCGGGAGGCCAAAGCACAGATACGCAGTATTTT
CDR3aa: CASSPGLAGGQSTDTQYF

d_gene: .
abundance: .
j_gene: TRBJ1-4
v_gene: TRBV5-1
CDR3nt: TGCGCCAGCAGCCGAGACGGGGTCCCCGAAAAACTGTTTTTT
CDR3aa: CASSRDGVPEKLFF

d_gene: .
abundance: .
j_gene: TRBJ2-7
v_gene: TRBV7-9
CDR3nt: TGTGCCAGCAGCTTACGGTACGAGCAGTACTTC
CDR3aa: CASSLRYEQYF

d_gene: TRBD1
abundance: .
j_gene: TRBJ2-2
v_gene: TRBV7-2
CDR3nt: TGTGCCAGCAGCTTATTTACAGGGGGCATAACGGGAACCGGGGAGCTGTTTTTT
CDR3aa: CASSLFTGGITGTGELFF

d_gene: .
abundance: .
j_gene: TRBJ2-3
v_gene: TRBV7-3
CDR3nt: TGTGCCAGCAGCCTTGAAGGGGTTGCAGATACGCAGTATTTT
CDR3aa: CASSLEGVADTQYF

d_gene: TRBD1
abundance: .
j_gene: TRBJ1-1
v_gene: TRBV29-1
CDR3nt: TGCAGCGGTTACAGGGGGACAAGAGGCACTGAAGCTTTCTTT
CDR3aa: CSGYRGTRGTEAFF

d_gene: TRBD1
abundance: .
j_gene: TRBJ2-7
v_gene: TRBV27
CDR3nt: TGTGCCAGCAGTTTATCCCATGGACAGGTTGCAAGCGCCGAGCAGTACTTC
CDR3aa: CASSLSHGQVASAEQYF

d_gene: .
abundance: .
j_gene: TRBJ1-1
v_gene: TRBV6-5
CDR3nt: TGTGCCAGCAGTTACTCCCCACGCAGGTTGAACACTGAAGCTTTCTTT
CDR3aa: CASSYSPRRLNTEAFF

d_gene: .
abundance: .
j_gene: TRBJ1-2
v_gene: TRBV12-3/TRBV12-4
CDR3nt: TGTGCCAGCAGCCAACAAATGAATGGCTACACCTTC
CDR3aa: CASSQQMNGYTF

d_gene: TRBD1
abundance: .
j_gene: TRBJ1-5
v_gene: TRBV10-2
CDR3nt: TGCGCCAGCACACTGGACAGGGGGGATCAGCCCCAGCATTTT
CDR3aa: CASTLDRGDQPQHF

d_gene: .
abundance: .
j_gene: TRBJ1-2
v_gene: TRBV29-1
CDR3nt: TGCAGCGCGCGGGACACAACTAACTATGGCTACACCTTC
CDR3aa: CSARDTTNYGYTF

d_gene: .
abundance: .
j_gene: TRBJ2-5
v_gene: TRBV18
CDR3nt: TGTGCCAGCTCACCGTGGAGGGGCCAGGGTCTCGAGACCCAGTACTTC
CDR3aa: CASSPWRGQGLETQYF

d_gene: .
abundance: few
j_gene: TRBJ2-7
v_gene: TRBV14
CDR3nt: TGTGCCAGCAGCGCCCTACAGGGATCCTACGAGCAGTACTTC
CDR3aa: CASSALQGSYEQYF

d_gene: .
abundance: .
j_gene: TRBJ2-1
v_gene: TRBV5-1
CDR3nt: TGCGCCAGCAGCTTGAGTGGCCCCAGCTCCTACAATGAGCAGTTCTTC
CDR3aa: CASSLSGPSSYNEQFF

d_gene: TRBD1
abundance: .
j_gene: TRBJ1-1
v_gene: TRBV7-9
CDR3nt: TGTGCCAGCAGCTCGAGGACAGGGGTGGCGAGCACTGAAGCTTTCTTT
CDR3aa: CASSSRTGVASTEAFF

d_gene: .
abundance: .
j_gene: TRBJ1-1
v_gene: TRBV15
CDR3nt: TGTGCCACCAGCAGAGATGGGACACGGAACACTGAAGCTTTCTTT
CDR3aa: CATSRDGTRNTEAFF

d_gene: TRBD1
abundance: .
j_gene: TRBJ1-1
v_gene: TRBV29-1
CDR3nt: TGCAGCGTTAGACAGGGGGCCAGCACTGAAGCTTTCTTT
CDR3aa: CSVRQGASTEAFF

d_gene: .
abundance: .
j_gene: TRBJ2-1
v_gene: TRBV4-2
CDR3nt: TGTGCCAGCAGCCGAGAGAACCAGAATGAGCAGTTCTTC
CDR3aa: CASSRENQNEQFF

d_gene: .
abundance: .
j_gene: TRBJ2-5
v_gene: TRBV5-1
CDR3nt: TGCGCCAGCAGCTTGTCAGGGAGGCAAGAGACCCAGTACTTC
CDR3aa: CASSLSGRQETQYF

d_gene: TRBD1
abundance: .
j_gene: TRBJ1-2
v_gene: TRBV18
CDR3nt: TGTGCCAGCTCAGAGGGACAGGGAAAGTCCTATGGCTACACCTTC
CDR3aa: CASSEGQGKSYGYTF

d_gene: .
abundance: .
j_gene: TRBJ2-7
v_gene: TRBV2
CDR3nt: TGTGCCAGCAGTGATGAGGGCTACGAGCAGTACTTC
CDR3aa: CASSDEGYEQYF

d_gene: TRBD1
abundance: .
j_gene: TRBJ1-1
v_gene: TRBV11-3
CDR3nt: TGTGCCAGCAGCCCAGGGACAGGTTGGAACACTGAAGCTTTCTTT
CDR3aa: CASSPGTGWNTEAFF

d_gene: TRBD2
abundance: .
j_gene: TRBJ2-1
v_gene: TRBV6-2/TRBV6-3
CDR3nt: TGTGCCAGCAGTCGCTGGTCTAGCGGTAGCTCCTACAATGAGCAGTTCTTC
CDR3aa: CASSRWSSGSSYNEQFF

d_gene: .
abundance: few
j_gene: TRBJ2-3
v_gene: TRBV19
CDR3nt: TGTGCCAGTAGTATGCTAACAGATACGCAGTATTTT
CDR3aa: CASSMLTDTQYF

d_gene: TRBD2
abundance: few
j_gene: TRBJ2-2
v_gene: TRBV30
CDR3nt: TGTGCCTGGGGTAGCGGGGCCGCTGGGGGGGAGCTGTTTTTT
CDR3aa: CAWGSGAAGGELFF